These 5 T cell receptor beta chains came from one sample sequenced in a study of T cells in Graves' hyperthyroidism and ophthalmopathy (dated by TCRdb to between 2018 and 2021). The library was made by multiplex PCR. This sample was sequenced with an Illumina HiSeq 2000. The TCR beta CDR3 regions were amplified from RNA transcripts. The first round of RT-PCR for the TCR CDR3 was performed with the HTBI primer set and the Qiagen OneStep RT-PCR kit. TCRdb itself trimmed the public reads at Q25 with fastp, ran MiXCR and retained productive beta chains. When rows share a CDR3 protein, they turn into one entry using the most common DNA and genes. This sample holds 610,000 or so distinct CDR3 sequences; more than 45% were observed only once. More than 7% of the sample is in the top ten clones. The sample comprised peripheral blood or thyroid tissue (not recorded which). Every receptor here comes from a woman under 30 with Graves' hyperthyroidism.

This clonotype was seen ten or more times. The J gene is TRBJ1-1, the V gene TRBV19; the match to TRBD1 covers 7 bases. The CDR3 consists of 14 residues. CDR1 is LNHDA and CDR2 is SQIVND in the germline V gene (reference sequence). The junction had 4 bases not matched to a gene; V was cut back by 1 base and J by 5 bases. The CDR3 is CASSIGQGRTEAFF. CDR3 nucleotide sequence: TGTGCCAGTAGTATAGGACAGGGAAGGACTGAAGCTTTCTTT.

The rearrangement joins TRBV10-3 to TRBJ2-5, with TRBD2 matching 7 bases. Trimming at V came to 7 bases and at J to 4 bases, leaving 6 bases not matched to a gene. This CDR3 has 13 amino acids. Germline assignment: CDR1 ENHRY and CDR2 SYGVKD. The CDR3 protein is CAIKGPGGETQYF. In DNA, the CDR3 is TGTGCCATCAAAGGGCCGGGGGGAGAGACCCAGTACTTC.

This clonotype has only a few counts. The CDR3 DNA follows: TGTGCCAGCAGTCCGCAACAGGGGCATAGCAATCAGCCCCAGCATTTT. It yields the protein CASSPQQGHSNQPQHF. The V and J genes are TRBV28 and TRBJ1-5, with 7 positions matching TRBD1. After removal of 5 bases from V and 0 bases from J, the junction contained 7 bases not matched to a gene. CDR3 length: 16 amino acids. Germline lookup yields CDR1 MDHEN and CDR2 SYDVKM.

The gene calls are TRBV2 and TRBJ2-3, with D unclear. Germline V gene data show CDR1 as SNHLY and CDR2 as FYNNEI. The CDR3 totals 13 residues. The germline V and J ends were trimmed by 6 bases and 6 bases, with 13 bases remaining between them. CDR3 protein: CASSTPVVDTQYF. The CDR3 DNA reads TGTGCCAGCAGCACCCCCGTGGTGGATACGCAGTATTTT.

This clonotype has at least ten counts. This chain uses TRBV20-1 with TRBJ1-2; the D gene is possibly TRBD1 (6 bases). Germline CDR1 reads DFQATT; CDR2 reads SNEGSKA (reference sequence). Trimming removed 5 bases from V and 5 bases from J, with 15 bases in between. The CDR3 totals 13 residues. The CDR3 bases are TGCAGTGCTTTCCAGGGGAACTATTATGGCTACACCTTC. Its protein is CSAFQGNYYGYTF.